A single T cell receptor beta chain is shown here with its context. Its specificity is unknown. The data were taken from a study of T cell responses to AZD1222 COVID-19 vaccine. Sequencing used immunoSEQ multiplex PCR; TCRdb keeps in-frame clones, though not all of them. The repertoire holds fewer than 30,000 clones, with 86% as singletons. Overall study findings and caveats: There were mostly white British donors and more females than males, and clonal diversity was possibly underestimated. Spike-specific TCR breadth and depth were elevated following two AZD1222 doses. With dominance at 160-218 and 743-854, vaccine-associated CD4 TCRs spanned spike.

Germline loops: CDR1 GTSNPN, CDR2 SVGIG (reference sequence). The CDR3 extends over 12 amino acids. V lost 4 bases, J lost 3 bases, and 10 bases lay in between. The receptor's source is an adult who received the AZD1222 COVID-19 vaccine. Specimen: peripheral blood, collected 28 days after the second AZD1222 dose. V and J are TRBV30 and TRBJ2-7, with a weak D call TRBD2 (6 bases). CDR3 sequence reads: CAWTRLDYEQYF. In DNA form, the CDR3 reads TGTGCCTGGACCCGACTAGACTACGAGCAGTACTTC.